Below, 14 T cell receptor beta chains from the same sample are listed, as sequenced in a study of blood T cell repertoires in COVID-19. Profiling relied on immunoSEQ multiplex PCR, and the TCRdb table lists in-frame clones only, not all of them. The table shows approximately 490,000 clones, with around nine tenths occurring only once. The sequenced sample was PBMCs or T cells enriched from blood (not recorded which). The source of these receptors is an older woman who had recovered from COVID-19.

The gene calls are TRBV29-1 and TRBJ2-1; 8 nucleotides line up with TRBD1. J was trimmed by 4 bases and V by 4 bases; bases with no gene match: 3. Per germline, CDR1 SQVTM and CDR2 ANQGSEA. This CDR3 has 13 amino acids. The CDR3: CSVVTGGYNEQFF. The CDR3 DNA is TGCAGCGTTGTAACAGGGGGTTACAATGAGCAGTTCTTC.

The rearrangement uses TRBV10-1 and TRBJ2-3; 8 positions agree with TRBD2. Germline V gene lookup returns CDR1 WNHNN and CDR2 SYGVQD (reference sequence). The V segment lost 4 bases and the J segment 0 bases; nucleotides outside the gene matches: 6. This CDR3 has 16 residues. The CDR3 nucleotides are TGCGCCAGCAGTGCTCTGCCTAGCGGGAGCACAGATACGCAGTATTTT. Translating it yields CASSALPSGSTDTQYF.

The chain has TRBV7-2 and TRBJ1-2; no clear D gene. Germline lookup yields CDR1 SGHTA and CDR2 FQGNSA. The CDR3 runs 12 residues. V dropped 6 bases and J dropped 1 base, with 6 bases sitting between them. CDR3 in DNA: TGTGCCAGCAGTTCGTATAACTATGGCTACACCTTC. Encoded protein: CASSSYNYGYTF.

The rearrangement links TRBV24-1 to TRBJ1-5; 7 bases fit TRBD1. The ends lost 2 bases at V and 0 bases at J; junction bases unmatched: 6. In germline, CDR1 is KGHDR, CDR2 SFDVKD. This CDR3 is built from 17 residues. This chain's CDR3 is CATSDSRTGPSNQPQHF. CDR3 in DNA: TGTGCCACCAGTGATTCCCGGACAGGCCCTAGCAATCAGCCCCAGCATTTT.

The chain uses TRBV7-9 and TRBJ1-1; D may be TRBD1 (5 bases). The CDR3 loop spans 15 amino acids. Germline V lookup: CDR1 SEHNR, CDR2 FQNEAQ (reference sequence). Between the trimmed V and J ends, which lost 4 bases and 0 bases, there was a span of 12 bases. The CDR3 here is CASSSGGSLNTEAFF. Here the CDR3 DNA reads TGTGCCAGCAGCTCGGGGGGTTCTTTGAACACTGAAGCTTTCTTT.

The genes are TRBV5-5 and TRBJ2-3; possibly TRBD2 for D (6 bases). Germline loops: CDR1 SGHKS, CDR2 YYEKEE (reference sequence). The V end lost 4 bases, the J end lost 2 bases, and 14 bases lay between the germline ends. The CDR3 contains 15 residues. In DNA form, the CDR3 reads TGTGCCAGCAGCGGGAGGCGGGGACTCACAGATACGCAGTATTTT. This codes for CASSGRRGLTDTQYF.

The CDR3 region has the DNA TGTGCCAGCAGCTCGCCGGGTCGGAACACTGAAGCTTTCTTT. Translated, it gives CASSSPGRNTEAFF. The J gene is TRBJ1-1, the V gene TRBV7-9; D unresolved. CDR1 is SEHNR, CDR2 FQNEAQ, per germline (reference sequence). V was trimmed by 4 bases and J by 1 base, leaving 10 bases between them. CDR3 length: 14 residues.

V gene TRBV5-1 combines with J gene TRBJ2-6, with D perhaps TRBD1 (6 bases). The V end lost 5 bases, the J end lost 2 bases, and 20 bases lay between the germline ends. This CDR3 has 18 residues. Germline-derived CDR1 and CDR2 are SGHRS and YFSETQ. In DNA form, the CDR3 reads TGCGCCAGCAGGTTCGCACAGGGTGCCTTCCCTGGGGCCAACGTCCTGACTTTC. Residues: CASRFAQGAFPGANVLTF.

The genes are TRBV2 and TRBJ2-3; 8 nucleotides agree with TRBD1. Looked up from germline, CDR1 is SNHLY and CDR2 is FYNNEI. The CDR3 loop spans 14 amino acids. V shed 10 bases and J 0 bases; nucleotides not matched to a gene: 6. In DNA form, the CDR3 reads TGTGCCACTACGGGACAGGTTAGCACAGATACGCAGTATTTT. Translated, it gives CATTGQVSTDTQYF. The full variable domain, its missing parts supplied by reference TRBV2 and TRBJ2-3, is EPEVTQTPSHQVTQMGQEVILRCVPISNHLYFYWYRQILGQKVEFLVSFYNNEISEKSEIFDDQFSVERPDGSNFTLKIRSTKLEDSAMYFCATTGQVSTDTQYFGPGTRLTVL.

This chain joins TRBV5-1 and TRBJ1-3; 7 bases match TRBD1. Looked up from germline, CDR1 is SGHRS and CDR2 is YFSETQ. V was pared by 5 bases and J by 0 bases, with 2 bases of the junction left unmatched. The CDR3 is made up of 14 amino acids. CDR3 loop: CASRQGLSGNTIYF. CDR3 DNA: TGCGCCAGCAGACAGGGGCTCTCTGGAAACACCATATATTTT.

The chain combines TRBV6-5 with TRBJ2-6, with 8 bases lining up with TRBD2. Germline V gene sequence: CDR1 MNHEY, CDR2 SVGAGI. The CDR3 is 15 amino acids. V shed 8 bases, J shed 4 bases, and the junction held 7 bases outside the gene matches. The CDR3: CASGLAGLGANVLTF. The CDR3 DNA reads as TGTGCCAGCGGGCTAGCGGGTTTAGGGGCCAACGTCCTGACTTTC.

The sample holds one count of this clone. This chain uses TRBV5-1 with TRBJ1-2, with TRBD1 matching over 11 bases. CDR3 length: 15 amino acids. Germline CDR1 SGHRS, CDR2 YFSETQ. With 0 bases clipped from V and 7 bases from J, the junction kept 5 bases outside the gene matches. The CDR3 here is CASSLAGTGGSGYTF. CDR3 in DNA: TGCGCCAGCAGCTTGGCTGGGACAGGGGGTAGTGGCTACACCTTC.

This chain connects TRBV28 to TRBJ2-3, with 10 positions matching TRBD2. V trimming: 6 bases; J trimming: 6 bases; junction bases outside the gene matches: 6. This CDR3 comprises 14 residues. Germline-derived CDR1 and CDR2 are MDHEN and SYDVKM. The CDR3 coding sequence is TGTGCCAGCAGGCCCCAGACTAGCGGGGATACGCAGTATTTT. This gives the protein CASRPQTSGDTQYF.

The chain is built from TRBV18 and TRBJ2-3; 8 bases match TRBD1. Trimming at V came to 4 bases and at J to 3 bases, leaving 9 bases not matched to a gene. Per germline, CDR1 KGHSH and CDR2 LQKENI. The CDR3 sequence is 16 residues long. The CDR3 reads CASSLNAGGRTDTQYF. CDR3 DNA: TGTGCCAGCTCACTAAACGCAGGGGGCAGGACAGATACGCAGTATTTT.